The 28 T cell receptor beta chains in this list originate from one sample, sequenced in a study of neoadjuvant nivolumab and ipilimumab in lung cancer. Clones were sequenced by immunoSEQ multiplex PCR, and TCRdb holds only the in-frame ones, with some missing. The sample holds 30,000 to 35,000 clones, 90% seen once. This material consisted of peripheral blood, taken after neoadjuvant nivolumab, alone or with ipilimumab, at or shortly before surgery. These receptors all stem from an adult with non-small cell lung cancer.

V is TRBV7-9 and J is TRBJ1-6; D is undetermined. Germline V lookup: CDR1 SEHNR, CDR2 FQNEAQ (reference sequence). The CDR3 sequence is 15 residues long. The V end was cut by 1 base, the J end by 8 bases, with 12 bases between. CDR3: CASSLGANSHSPLHF. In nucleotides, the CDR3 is TGTGCCAGCAGCTTAGGGGCGAACTCCCATTCACCCCTCCACTTT.

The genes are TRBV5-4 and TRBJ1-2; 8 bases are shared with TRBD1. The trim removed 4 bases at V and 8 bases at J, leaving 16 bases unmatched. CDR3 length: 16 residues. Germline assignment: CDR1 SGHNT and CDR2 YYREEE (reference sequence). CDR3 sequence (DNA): TGTGCCAGCAGCGCCCGGGACAGGACGGCCAGCAGCGGCTACACCTTC. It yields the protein CASSARDRTASSGYTF.

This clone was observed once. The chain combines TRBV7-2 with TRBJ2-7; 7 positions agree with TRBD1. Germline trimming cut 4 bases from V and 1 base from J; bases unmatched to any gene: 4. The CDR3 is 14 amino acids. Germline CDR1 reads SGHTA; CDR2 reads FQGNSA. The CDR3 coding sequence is TGTGCCAGCAGCTACGGGACAGTTTCCTACGAGCAGTACTTC. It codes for CASSYGTVSYEQYF. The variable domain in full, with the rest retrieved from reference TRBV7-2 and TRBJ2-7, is GAGVSQSPSNKVTEKGKDVELRCDPISGHTALYWYRQSLGQGLEFLIYFQGNSAPDKSGLPSDRFSAERTGGSVSTLTIQRTQQEDSAVYLCASSYGTVSYEQYFGPGTRLTVT.

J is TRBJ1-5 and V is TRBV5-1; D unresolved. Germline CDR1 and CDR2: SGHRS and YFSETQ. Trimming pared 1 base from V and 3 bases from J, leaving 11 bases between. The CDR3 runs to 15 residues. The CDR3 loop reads CASSLSWGSNQPQHF. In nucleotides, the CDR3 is TGCGCCAGCAGCTTGAGTTGGGGATCCAATCAGCCCCAGCATTTT.

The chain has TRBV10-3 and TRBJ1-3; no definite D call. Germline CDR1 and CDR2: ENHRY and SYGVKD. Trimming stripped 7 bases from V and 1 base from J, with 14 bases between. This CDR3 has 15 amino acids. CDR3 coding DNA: TGTGCCATCAACGGGGAAGGATTTTCTGGAAACACCATATATTTT. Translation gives CAINGEGFSGNTIYF.

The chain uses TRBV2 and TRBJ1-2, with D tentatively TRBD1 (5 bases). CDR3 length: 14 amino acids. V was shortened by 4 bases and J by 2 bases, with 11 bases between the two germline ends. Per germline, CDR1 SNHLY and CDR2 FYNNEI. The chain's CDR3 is CASSVVRANYGYTF. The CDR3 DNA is TGTGCCAGCAGTGTGGTCAGGGCAAACTATGGCTACACCTTC.

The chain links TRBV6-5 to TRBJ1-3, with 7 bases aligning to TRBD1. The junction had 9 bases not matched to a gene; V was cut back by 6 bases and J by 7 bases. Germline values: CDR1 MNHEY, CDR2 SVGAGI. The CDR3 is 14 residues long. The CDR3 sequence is CASSLDRVANTIYF. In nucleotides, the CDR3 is TGTGCCAGCAGCCTCGACAGGGTAGCGAACACCATATATTTT.

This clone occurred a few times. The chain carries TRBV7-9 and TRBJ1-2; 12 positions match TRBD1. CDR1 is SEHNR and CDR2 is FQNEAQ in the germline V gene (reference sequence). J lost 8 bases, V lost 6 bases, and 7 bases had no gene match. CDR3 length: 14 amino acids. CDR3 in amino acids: CASRPGQGARGYTF. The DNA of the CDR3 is TGTGCCAGCAGACCGGGACAGGGGGCAAGAGGCTACACCTTC.

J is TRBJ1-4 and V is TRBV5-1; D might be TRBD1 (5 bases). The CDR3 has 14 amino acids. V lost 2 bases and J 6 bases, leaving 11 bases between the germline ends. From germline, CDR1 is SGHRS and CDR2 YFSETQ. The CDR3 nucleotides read TGCGCCAGCAGCTTAACAGGCGACTATGAAAAACTGTTTTTT. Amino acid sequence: CASSLTGDYEKLFF.

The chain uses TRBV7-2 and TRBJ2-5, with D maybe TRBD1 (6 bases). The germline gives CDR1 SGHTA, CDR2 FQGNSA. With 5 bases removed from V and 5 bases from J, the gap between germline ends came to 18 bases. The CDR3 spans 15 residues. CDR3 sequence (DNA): TGTGCCAGCAGCGTGGGACATCTATTTGGGGAGACCCAGTACTTC. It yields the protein CASSVGHLFGETQYF.

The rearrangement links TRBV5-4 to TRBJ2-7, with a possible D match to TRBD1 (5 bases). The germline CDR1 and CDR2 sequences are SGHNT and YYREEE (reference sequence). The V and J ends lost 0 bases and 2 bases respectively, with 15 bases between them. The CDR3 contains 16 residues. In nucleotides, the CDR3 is TGTGCCAGCAGCTTGGAGTCAGGGATGGCGACCTACGAGCAGTACTTC. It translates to CASSLESGMATYEQYF.

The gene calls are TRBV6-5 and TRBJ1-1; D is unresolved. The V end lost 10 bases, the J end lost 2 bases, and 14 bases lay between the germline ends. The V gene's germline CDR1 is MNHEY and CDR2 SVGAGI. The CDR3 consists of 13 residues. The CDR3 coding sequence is TGTGCCACCCTGAGGGATCCAAACACTGAAGCTTTCTTT. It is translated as CATLRDPNTEAFF.

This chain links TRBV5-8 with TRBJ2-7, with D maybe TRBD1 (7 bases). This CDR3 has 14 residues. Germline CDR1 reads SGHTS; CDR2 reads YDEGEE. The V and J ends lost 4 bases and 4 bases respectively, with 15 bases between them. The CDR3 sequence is CASSHDREDYEQYF. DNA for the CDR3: TGTGCCAGCAGCCACGACAGGGAGGATTACGAGCAGTACTTC.

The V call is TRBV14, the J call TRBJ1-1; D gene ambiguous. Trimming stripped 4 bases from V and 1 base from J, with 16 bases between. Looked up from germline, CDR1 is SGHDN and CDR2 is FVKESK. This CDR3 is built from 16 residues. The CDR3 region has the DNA TGTGCCAGCAGCCCCAGGCAAGGGCCGGGGAACACTGAAGCTTTCTTT. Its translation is CASSPRQGPGNTEAFF.

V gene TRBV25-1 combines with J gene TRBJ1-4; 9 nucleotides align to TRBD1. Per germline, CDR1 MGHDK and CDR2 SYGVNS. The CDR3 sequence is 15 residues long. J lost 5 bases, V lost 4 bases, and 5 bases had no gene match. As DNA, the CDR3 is TGTGCCAGCAGTGCCGGGACAGGGATCAATGAAAAACTGTTTTTT. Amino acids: CASSAGTGINEKLFF. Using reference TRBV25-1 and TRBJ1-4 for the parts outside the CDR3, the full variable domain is EADIYQTPRYLVIGTGKKITLECSQTMGHDKMYWYQQDPGMELHLIHYSYGVNSTEKGDLSSESTVSRIRTEHFPLTLESARPSHTSQYLCASSAGTGINEKLFFGSGTQLSVL.

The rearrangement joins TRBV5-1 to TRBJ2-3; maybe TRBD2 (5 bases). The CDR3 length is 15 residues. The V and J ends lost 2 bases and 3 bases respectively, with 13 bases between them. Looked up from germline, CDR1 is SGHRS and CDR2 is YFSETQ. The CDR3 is CASSLEGKLTDTQYF. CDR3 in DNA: TGCGCCAGCAGCTTAGAGGGAAAATTAACAGATACGCAGTATTTT.

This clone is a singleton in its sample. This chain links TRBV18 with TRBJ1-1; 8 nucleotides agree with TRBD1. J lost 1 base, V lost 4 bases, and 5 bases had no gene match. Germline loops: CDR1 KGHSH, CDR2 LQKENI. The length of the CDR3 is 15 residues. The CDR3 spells CASSRDRPGNTEAFF. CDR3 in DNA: TGTGCCAGCTCACGGGACAGGCCAGGGAACACTGAAGCTTTCTTT.

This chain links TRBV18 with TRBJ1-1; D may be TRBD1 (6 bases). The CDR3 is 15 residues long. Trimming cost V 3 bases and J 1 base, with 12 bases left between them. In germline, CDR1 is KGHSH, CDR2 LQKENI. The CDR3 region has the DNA TGTGCCAGCTCACCGAGCCTGACAGGGAACACTGAAGCTTTCTTT. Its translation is CASSPSLTGNTEAFF.

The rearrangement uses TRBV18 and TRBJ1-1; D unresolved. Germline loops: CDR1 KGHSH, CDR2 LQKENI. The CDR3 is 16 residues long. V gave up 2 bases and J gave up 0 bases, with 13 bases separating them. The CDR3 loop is CASSPNAEPLNTEAFF. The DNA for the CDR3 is TGTGCCAGCTCACCAAACGCCGAACCCCTGAACACTGAAGCTTTCTTT. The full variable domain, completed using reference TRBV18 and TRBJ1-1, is NAGVMQNPRHLVRRRGQEARLRCSPMKGHSHVYWYRQLPEEGLKFMVYLQKENIIDESGMPKERFSAEFPKEGPSILRIQQVVRGDSAAYFCASSPNAEPLNTEAFFGQGTRLTVV.

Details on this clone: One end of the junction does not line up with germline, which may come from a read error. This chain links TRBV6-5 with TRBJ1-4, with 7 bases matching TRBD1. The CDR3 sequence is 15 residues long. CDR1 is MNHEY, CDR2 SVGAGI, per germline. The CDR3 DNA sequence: TGTGCCAGCAGCTACTCAGGGGGGGAAAGTGAAAAACTGTTTTTT. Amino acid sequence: CASSYSGGESEKLFF.

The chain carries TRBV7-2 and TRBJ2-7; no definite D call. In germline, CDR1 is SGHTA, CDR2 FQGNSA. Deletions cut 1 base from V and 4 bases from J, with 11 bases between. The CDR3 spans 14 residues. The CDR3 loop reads CASSLGPFGYEQYF. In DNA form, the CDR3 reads TGTGCCAGCAGCTTAGGACCGTTCGGTTACGAGCAGTACTTC.

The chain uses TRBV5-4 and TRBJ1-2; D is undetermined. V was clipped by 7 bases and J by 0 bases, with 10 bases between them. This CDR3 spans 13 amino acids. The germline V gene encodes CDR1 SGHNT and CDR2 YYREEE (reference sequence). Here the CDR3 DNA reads TGTGCCAGCCGTGGGAGTACTAACTATGGCTACACCTTC. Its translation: CASRGSTNYGYTF.

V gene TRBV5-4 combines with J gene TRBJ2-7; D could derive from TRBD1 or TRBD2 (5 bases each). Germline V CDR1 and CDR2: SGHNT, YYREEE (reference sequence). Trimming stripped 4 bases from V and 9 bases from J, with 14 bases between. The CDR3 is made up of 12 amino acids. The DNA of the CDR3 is TGTGCCAGCAGCCGGGACGCTTTTGCGCAGTACTTC. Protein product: CASSRDAFAQYF.

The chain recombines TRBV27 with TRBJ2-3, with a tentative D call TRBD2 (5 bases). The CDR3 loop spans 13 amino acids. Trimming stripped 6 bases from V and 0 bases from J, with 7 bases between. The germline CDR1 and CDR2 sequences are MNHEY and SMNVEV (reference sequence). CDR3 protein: CASRRVSTDTQYF. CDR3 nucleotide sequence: TGTGCCAGCAGGAGGGTTAGCACAGATACGCAGTATTTT.

This CDR3 is CASSLLNEGINSPLHF. CDR3 bases: TGTGCCAGCAGCTTACTAAATGAGGGCATTAATTCACCCCTCCACTTT. This chain uses TRBV7-9 with TRBJ1-6; D unresolved. The CDR3 has 16 amino acids. The germline V gene has CDR1 SEHNR and CDR2 FQNEAQ (reference sequence). V was clipped by 2 bases and J by 6 bases, with 14 bases between them.

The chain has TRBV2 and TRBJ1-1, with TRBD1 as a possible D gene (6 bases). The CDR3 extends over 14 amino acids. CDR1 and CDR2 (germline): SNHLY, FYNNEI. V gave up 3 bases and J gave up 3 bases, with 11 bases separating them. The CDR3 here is CASSEGAWDTEAFF. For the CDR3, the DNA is TGTGCCAGCAGTGAGGGGGCTTGGGACACTGAAGCTTTCTTT.

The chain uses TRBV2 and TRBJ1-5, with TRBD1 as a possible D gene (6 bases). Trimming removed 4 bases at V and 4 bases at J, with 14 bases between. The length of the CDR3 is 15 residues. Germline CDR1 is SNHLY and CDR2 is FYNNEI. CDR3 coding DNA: TGTGCCAGCAGTGTGGGGACACGGATAAATCAGCCCCAGCATTTT. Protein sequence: CASSVGTRINQPQHF.

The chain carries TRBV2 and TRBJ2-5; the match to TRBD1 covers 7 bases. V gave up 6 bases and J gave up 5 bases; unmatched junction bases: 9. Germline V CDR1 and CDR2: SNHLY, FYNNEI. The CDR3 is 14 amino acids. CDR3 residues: CASSVLQGWETQYF. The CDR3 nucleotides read TGTGCCAGCAGCGTCCTACAGGGGTGGGAGACCCAGTACTTC.